Described below is a single T cell receptor (beta chain) sequence and its context. Antigen unknown. These data come from a study of cytomegalovirus exposure and HLA in healthy donors. Whole-study context: Of all 400 or so donors who were genotyped, roughly 81% belonged to the Caucasian-associated ancestry cluster. Findings of the study overall: Rare sequences made up most TCRs, while some public TCRs were found in many donors. TCR beta V- and J-gene trimming was later associated with a missense DCLRE1C variant.

The V gene lost 0 bases and the J gene lost 0 bases, with 16 bases spanning the gap. CDR1 is LGHNA and CDR2 is YNFKEQ in the germline V gene. This CDR3 has 18 amino acids. While unrecorded immune exposures were likely, the donors were nominally healthy when sampled. The PCR used 60 Vbeta and 13 Jbeta primers. Profiling relied on immunoSEQ multiplex PCR, and the TCRdb table lists in-frame clones only, not all of them. This table lists 50,000 to 75,000 clones. This receptor was taken from a young woman in good health and CMV-seronegative. The V call is TRBV4-2, the J call TRBJ2-3, with D perhaps matching TRBD2 (5 bases). The sample taken for sequencing was PBMCs. The CDR3, as DNA: TGTGCCAGCAGCCAAGAGACTCTGGCGGGCTCTAGCACAGATACGCAGTATTTT. Residues: CASSQETLAGSSTDTQYF.